A single sample gave rise to the 10 T cell receptor beta chains below, sequenced in a study of OX40 agonist ivuxolimab in advanced cancers. The method was immunoSEQ multiplex PCR; TCRdb's version includes in-frame clones alone and lacks a portion of them. The sample contains around 63,000 clones, around 79% of which appear only once. The starting material was CD4+ or CD8+ T cells sorted from blood, obtained in a trial of the OX40 agonist ivuxolimab. All receptors come from an adult with an advanced solid tumor such as melanoma, head and neck, liver or kidney cancer.

V and J are TRBV6-5 and TRBJ2-7, with 12 bases that match TRBD2. This CDR3 region has 15 residues. V shed 6 bases, J shed 5 bases, and the junction held 8 bases outside the gene matches. Germline assignment: CDR1 MNHEY and CDR2 SVGAGI. CDR3 DNA sequence: TGTGCCAGCAGACGACTAGCGGGAGATCTTAACGAGCAGTACTTC. Translation: CASRRLAGDLNEQYF.

The J gene is TRBJ1-3, the V gene TRBV7-9; D gene unclear. Deletions cut 2 bases from V and 1 base from J, with 12 bases between. Looked up from germline, CDR1 is SEHNR and CDR2 is FQNEAQ (reference sequence). The CDR3 runs 16 residues. CDR3 DNA sequence: TGTGCCAGCAGCTTATGGGGTTTATCATCTGGAAACACCATATATTTT. Encoded protein: CASSLWGLSSGNTIYF.

V and J are TRBV5-8 and TRBJ1-2; TRBD1 aligns across 12 bases. Per the germline V gene, CDR1 is SGHTS and CDR2 is YDEGEE. V lost 2 bases and J lost 6; bases outside the gene matches: 8. The CDR3 length is 16 residues. Here the CDR3 DNA reads TGTGCCAGCAGCTTTCGGGACAGGGGGCGATCGGATGGCTACACCTTC. This encodes CASSFRDRGRSDGYTF.

The chain recombines TRBV19 with TRBJ2-3; D remains unclear. The CDR3 totals 14 residues. Trimming took 5 bases from V and 3 from J, leaving 12 bases between them. Germline values: CDR1 LNHDA, CDR2 SQIVND (reference sequence). The CDR3 bases are TGTGCCAGTAGTTCCGGAAGTAGGACAGATACGCAGTATTTT. Protein: CASSSGSRTDTQYF.

The chain employs TRBV7-2 and TRBJ2-1, with D perhaps TRBD1 (5 bases). V was clipped by 6 bases and J by 8 bases, with 8 bases between them. This CDR3 region has 11 residues. Looked up from germline, CDR1 is SGHTA and CDR2 is FQGNSA. The CDR3 nucleotides are TGTGCCAGCAGTTCAGGGTATGAGCAGTTCTTC. Translated: CASSSGYEQFF.

In this sample, this clone turned up a few times. The chain employs TRBV2 and TRBJ1-2, with a possible D match to TRBD1 (6 bases). Germline CDR1 reads SNHLY; CDR2 reads FYNNEI. The germline V and J ends were trimmed by 4 bases and 6 bases, with 12 bases remaining between them. The CDR3 spans 13 residues. CDR3 sequence reads: CASSARTENGYTF. The CDR3 DNA reads TGTGCCAGCAGTGCCAGGACAGAAAATGGCTACACCTTC.

About this clone itself: This CDR3 is also generated by other DNA sequences in the sample. This chain uses TRBV7-2 with TRBJ1-4, with D perhaps matching TRBD1 (6 bases). Germline V gene sequence: CDR1 SGHTA, CDR2 FQGNSA. There are 14 residues in the CDR3. Trimming removed 5 bases at V and 5 bases at J, with 12 bases between. The CDR3 nucleotides are TGTGCCAGCAGCCTTGGGGGGGCGAATGAAAAACTGTTTTTT. Translation gives CASSLGGANEKLFF.

The chain recombines TRBV27 with TRBJ1-5; TRBD1 matches at 9 bases. The V and J ends lost 6 bases and 5 bases, in that order; junction bases with no gene match: 5. Germline V gene data show CDR1 as MNHEY and CDR2 as SMNVEV (reference sequence). This CDR3 comprises 14 residues. In nucleotides, the CDR3 is TGTGCCAGCAGCCGAGACAGGGGGTATCAGCCCCAGCATTTT. It codes for CASSRDRGYQPQHF.

The chain links TRBV5-8 to TRBJ2-1; 8 bases align to TRBD1. With 4 bases clipped from V and 4 bases from J, the junction kept 4 bases outside the gene matches. Per germline, CDR1 SGHTS and CDR2 YDEGEE. The CDR3 is 14 residues long. The DNA of the CDR3 is TGTGCCAGCAGCCCCACAGGGGGGTACAATGAGCAGTTCTTC. It translates to CASSPTGGYNEQFF.

The genes are TRBV5-1 and TRBJ1-2; 7 bases match TRBD1. This CDR3 contains 14 residues. The V gene's germline CDR1 is SGHRS and CDR2 YFSETQ. V lost 4 bases to trimming and J lost 7 bases; unmatched junction nucleotides: 10. The CDR3 loop reads CASSHGQELSGYTF. DNA for the CDR3: TGCGCCAGCAGCCACGGACAGGAACTCTCTGGCTACACCTTC.